This T cell receptor (beta chain) was captured in a study of T cell changes during pregnancy in multiple sclerosis. The method was immunoSEQ multiplex PCR; TCRdb's version includes in-frame clones alone and lacks a portion of them. The repertoire holds fewer than 75,000 clones, with 75% to 95% as singletons. CDR1 MNHEY and CDR2 SMNVEV come from the germline V gene (reference sequence). This CDR3 spans 15 amino acids. V trimming: 5 bases; J trimming: 5 bases; junction bases outside the gene matches: 10. This specimen was peripheral blood, taken in the first trimester of pregnancy. This clonotype was obtained from a female donor with multiple sclerosis, enrolled in a pregnancy study. The chain carries TRBV27 and TRBJ1-2, with 8 bases lining up with TRBD1. As DNA, the CDR3 is TGTGCCAGCAGTCCACTTCCAGGGGGCCGGTATGGCTACACCTTC. As protein: CASSPLPGGRYGYTF.